This record looks at one T cell receptor beta chain sequence and its context. Enrolment of Seattle patients took place during active infection, and they were followed longitudinally. The sample is drawn from a study of blood T cell repertoires in COVID-19. Turning to the study itself: Spain, Italy and the United States supplied samples that represented acute and convalescent COVID-19. Sample material is recorded as cDNA or gDNA derived from T cells, B-cell-depleted T cells, or PBMCs.

In the authors' methods: Amplification with reference gene primers provided the estimates of nucleated cell counts. The assay was immunoSEQ multiplex PCR, and TCRdb's table has in-frame clones only and misses some. V, J and clone size reflect that table, while D and trimming were determined from the DNA. The sample lists 400,000 to 450,000 clones, 70% to 90% seen once, with about 1.6% in the top ten. This CDR3 comprises 14 residues. CDR1 is MNHEY, CDR2 SMNVEV, per germline (reference sequence). V was clipped by 2 bases and J by 4 bases, with 11 bases between them. The clonotype was recovered from a woman aged 40 to 55 with COVID-19, enrolled during active disease. The rearrangement links TRBV27 to TRBJ1-2; no clear D. The sample taken for sequencing was peripheral blood. CDR3 sequence reads: CASSLRRPSYGYTF. The CDR3 bases are TGTGCCAGCAGTTTAAGGCGGCCGTCCTATGGCTACACCTTC.